Listed below are T cell receptor beta chains from one sample, sequenced in a study of OX40 agonist ivuxolimab in advanced cancers. Clones were read by immunoSEQ multiplex PCR, and TCRdb kept only the in-frame ones, dropping some. The sample has more than 70,000 clones; 70% to 90% are singletons. This material consisted of CD4+ or CD8+ T cells sorted from blood, taken in a trial of the OX40 agonist ivuxolimab. The receptors shown here come from an adult with an advanced solid tumor such as melanoma, head and neck, liver or kidney cancer. Both conserved end residues are part of each CDR3. The D gene is left open where the match is weak.

TRBD2	TRBV4-1	TRBJ2-3	CASSQLAGVRYTQYF
-	TRBV6-5	TRBJ2-1	CASSYSRTRLYNEQFF
TRBD1	TRBV5-8	TRBJ1-2	CASSHDRVDGYTF
TRBD1	TRBV27	TRBJ1-3	CASRSGTGVFSGNTIYF
TRBD1	TRBV18	TRBJ1-1	CASSPRTGGTEAFF
-	TRBV2	TRBJ2-5	CASSEGQPQETQYF
-	TRBV21-1	TRBJ2-1	CASSPRPPDTSNEQFF
-	TRBV28	TRBJ2-3	CASSLLGRVFSDTQYF
-	TRBV9	TRBJ1-2	CASSVEGRALDGYTF
-	TRBV5-1	TRBJ1-2	CASSQAAPLGRGYTF
-	TRBV4-2	TRBJ1-3	CASSQGGSASSGNTIYF
-	TRBV5-4	TRBJ1-1	CASSLAGLMNTEAFF
-	TRBV19	TRBJ1-2	CASSMKGRGDYGYTF
-	TRBV5-1	TRBJ1-1	CASSFLGTTNTEAFF
-	TRBV10-3	TRBJ2-7	CAISGFLIYEQYF
TRBD2	TRBV7-2	TRBJ2-1	CASSPPTAGGPSYNEQFF
-	TRBV6-5	TRBJ2-5	CATRVGGQETQYF
-	TRBV20-1	TRBJ1-2	CSAREGYGYTF
TRBD2	TRBV2	TRBJ2-7	CASSGGLGSQVSSYEQYF
-	TRBV9	TRBJ2-5	CASSVGGSGGETQYF
-	TRBV7-6	TRBJ2-7	CASSLGVPGDGSYEQYF
TRBD1	TRBV29-1	TRBJ1-2	CSASRDRGYGYTF
-	TRBV2	TRBJ1-4	CASRGRPGNEKLFF
TRBD1	TRBV11-2	TRBJ1-1	CASSFGQATFMNTEAFF
TRBD2	TRBV28	TRBJ2-7	CASSFSSGRAGEQYF
-	TRBV7-9	TRBJ1-3	CASSSFRGGNTIYF
TRBD1	TRBV6-1	TRBJ1-6	CASKWEQGYSPLHF
-	TRBV5-1	TRBJ2-5	CASSLWSQGWRETQYF
TRBD1	TRBV19	TRBJ1-1	CASSSRTGSGTEAFF